This TCR beta chain stems from a study of metastatic and nonmetastatic thyroid tumors. Study-level background: Repertoire comparisons spanned blood and tumor or nodule tissue from malignant and benign thyroid patients.

None of the patients had undergone any treatment ahead of thyroid surgery. Worth noting for this clone: Its antigen remains unidentified.

Germline V gene lookup returns CDR1 MRHNA and CDR2 SNTAGT. Trimming shortened V by 0 bases and J by 5 bases, and 9 bases separated the two germline ends. This CDR3 is built from 14 residues. Study-wide results and caveats: Relative to benign nodules, malignant thyroid tumors were reportedly characterized by significantly elevated TCR beta diversity in blood and tumor.

The authors' processing: A classifier of distant metastasis in papillary thyroid cancer was built from CDR3 differences (across clinicopathological groups). TCRdb reanalyzed the PCR reads via MiXCR. These V and J calls derive from TCRdb rather than the authors' analysis. The table shows 7,700 or so clones, with 25% to 35% occurring only once. The clonotype originates from a male donor with papillary thyroid cancer or a benign thyroid nodule (not recorded which). Some clones in this sample may be carry-over from other donors' samples. Material: adjacent normal tissue. The V and J genes are TRBV6-4 and TRBJ2-3; D is tentatively TRBD1 or TRBD2 (5 bases each). CDR3 protein: CASSDSGAGDTQYF. The CDR3 DNA reads as TGTGCCAGCAGTGACTCAGGGGCGGGAGATACGCAGTATTTT.